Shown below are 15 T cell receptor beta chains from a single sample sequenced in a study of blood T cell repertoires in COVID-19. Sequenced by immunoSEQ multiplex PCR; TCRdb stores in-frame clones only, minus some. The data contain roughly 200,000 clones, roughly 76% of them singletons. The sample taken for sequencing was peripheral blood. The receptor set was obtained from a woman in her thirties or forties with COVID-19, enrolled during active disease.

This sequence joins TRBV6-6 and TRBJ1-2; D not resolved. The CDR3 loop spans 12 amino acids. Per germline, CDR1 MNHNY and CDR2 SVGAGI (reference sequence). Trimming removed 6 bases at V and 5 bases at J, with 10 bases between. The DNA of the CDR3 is TGTGCCAGCAGCGATAAAGCTTATGGCTACACCTTC. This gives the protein CASSDKAYGYTF.

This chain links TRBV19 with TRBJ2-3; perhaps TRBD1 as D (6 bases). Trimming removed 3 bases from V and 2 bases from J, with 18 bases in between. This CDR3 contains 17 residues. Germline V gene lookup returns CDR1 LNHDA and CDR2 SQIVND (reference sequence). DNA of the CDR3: TGTGCCAGTAGTATTAAACCGACAGGAGTTATCACAGATACGCAGTATTTT. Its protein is CASSIKPTGVITDTQYF.

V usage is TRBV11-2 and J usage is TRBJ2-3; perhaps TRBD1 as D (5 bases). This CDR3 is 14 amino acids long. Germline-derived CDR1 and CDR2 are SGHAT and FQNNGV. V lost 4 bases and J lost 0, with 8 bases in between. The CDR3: CASSSRQSTDTQYF. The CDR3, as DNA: TGTGCCAGCAGCTCCCGACAGAGCACAGATACGCAGTATTTT.

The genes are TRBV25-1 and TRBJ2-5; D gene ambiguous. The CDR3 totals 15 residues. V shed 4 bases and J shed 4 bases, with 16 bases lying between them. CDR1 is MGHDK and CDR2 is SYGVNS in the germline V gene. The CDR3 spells CASSGHVRLGETQYF. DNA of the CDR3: TGTGCCAGCAGTGGCCATGTGAGGTTGGGAGAGACCCAGTACTTC.

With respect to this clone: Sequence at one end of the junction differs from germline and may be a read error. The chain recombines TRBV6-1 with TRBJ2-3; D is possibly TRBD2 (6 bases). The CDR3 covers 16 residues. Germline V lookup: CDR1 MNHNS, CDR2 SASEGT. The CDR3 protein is CASTEGRGWETDTQYF. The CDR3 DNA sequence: TGTGCCAGCACTGAAGGTCGGGGGTGGGAAACAGATACGCAGTATTTT.

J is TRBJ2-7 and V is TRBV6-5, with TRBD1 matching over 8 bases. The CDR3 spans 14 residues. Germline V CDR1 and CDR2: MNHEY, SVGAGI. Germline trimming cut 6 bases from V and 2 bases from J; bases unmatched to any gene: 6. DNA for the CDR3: TGTGCCAGCAGGATAGGACAGGGTCCCTACGAGCAGTACTTC. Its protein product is CASRIGQGPYEQYF.

The CDR3 bases are TGTGCCAGCGTGAAACTCCTTTACAATGAGCAGTTCTTC. Amino acids: CASVKLLYNEQFF. The rearrangement links TRBV2 to TRBJ2-1; no reliable D call. Germline lookup yields CDR1 SNHLY and CDR2 FYNNEI. The ends were cut back, 8 bases at V and 4 bases at J, with 12 bases in the middle. This CDR3 comprises 13 residues.

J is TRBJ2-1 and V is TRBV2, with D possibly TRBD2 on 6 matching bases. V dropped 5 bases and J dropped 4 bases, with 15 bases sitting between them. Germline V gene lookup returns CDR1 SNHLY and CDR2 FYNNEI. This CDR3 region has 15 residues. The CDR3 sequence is CASSMGLDRYNEQFF. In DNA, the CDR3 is TGTGCCAGCAGTATGGGACTCGATCGATACAATGAGCAGTTCTTC.

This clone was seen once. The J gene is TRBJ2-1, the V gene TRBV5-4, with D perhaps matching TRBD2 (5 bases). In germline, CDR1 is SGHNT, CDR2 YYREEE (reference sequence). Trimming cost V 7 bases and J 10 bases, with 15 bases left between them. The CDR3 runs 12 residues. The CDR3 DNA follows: TGTGCCAGCGGCCCGACTACGCGCGAGCAGTTCTTC. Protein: CASGPTTREQFF. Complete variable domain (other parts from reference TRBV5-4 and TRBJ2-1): ETGVTQSPTHLIKTRGQQVTLRCSSQSGHNTVSWYQQALGQGPQFIFQYYREEENGRGNFPPRFSGLQFPNYSSELNVNALELDDSALYLCASGPTTREQFFGPGTRLTVL.

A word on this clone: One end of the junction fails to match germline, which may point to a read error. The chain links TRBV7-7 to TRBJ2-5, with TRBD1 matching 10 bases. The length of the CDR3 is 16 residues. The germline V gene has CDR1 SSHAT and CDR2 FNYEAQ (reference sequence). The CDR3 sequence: CASSKRGQGSRETQYF. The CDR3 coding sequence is TGTGCTAGCAGCAAAAGGGGACAGGGGAGTAGGGAGACCCAGTACTTC.

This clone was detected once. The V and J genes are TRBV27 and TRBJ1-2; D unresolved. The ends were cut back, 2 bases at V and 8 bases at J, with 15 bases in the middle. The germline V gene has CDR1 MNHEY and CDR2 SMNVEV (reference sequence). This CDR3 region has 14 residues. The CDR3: CASSLGREGSGYTF. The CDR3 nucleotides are TGTGCCAGCAGTTTAGGTCGGGAGGGTAGCGGCTACACCTTC.

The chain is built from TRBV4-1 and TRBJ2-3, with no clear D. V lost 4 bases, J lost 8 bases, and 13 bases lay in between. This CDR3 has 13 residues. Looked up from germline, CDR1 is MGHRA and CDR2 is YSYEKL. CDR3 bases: TGCGCCAGCAGCCCCTCGACTCTAGGTACGCAGTATTTT. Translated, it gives CASSPSTLGTQYF.

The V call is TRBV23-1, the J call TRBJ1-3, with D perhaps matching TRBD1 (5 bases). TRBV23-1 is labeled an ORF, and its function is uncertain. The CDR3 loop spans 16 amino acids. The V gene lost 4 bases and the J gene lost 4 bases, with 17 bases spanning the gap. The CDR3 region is CASSPYTMGRGNTIYF. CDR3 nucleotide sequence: TGCGCCAGCAGTCCATACACGATGGGGCGAGGAAACACCATATATTTT.

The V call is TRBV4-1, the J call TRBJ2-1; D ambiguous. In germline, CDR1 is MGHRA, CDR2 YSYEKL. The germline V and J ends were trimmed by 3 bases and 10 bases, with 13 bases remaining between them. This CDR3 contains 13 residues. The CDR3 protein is CASSQSERREQFF. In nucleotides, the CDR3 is TGCGCCAGCAGCCAGAGCGAACGGCGGGAGCAGTTCTTC.

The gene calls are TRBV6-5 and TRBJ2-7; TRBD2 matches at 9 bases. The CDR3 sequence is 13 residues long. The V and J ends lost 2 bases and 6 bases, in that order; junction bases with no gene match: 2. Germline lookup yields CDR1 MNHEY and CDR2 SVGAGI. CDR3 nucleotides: TGTGCCAGCAGTTACAGCGGGGGGCTCGAGCAGTACTTC. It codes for CASSYSGGLEQYF.